This T cell receptor (beta chain) was sequenced for a study of blood T cell repertoires in COVID-19. Study background: Collection of acute and convalescent COVID-19 samples took place in the United States, Italy and Spain.

The CDR3 runs to 15 residues. Germline lookup yields CDR1 SNHLY and CDR2 FYNNEI. The V end lost 6 bases, the J end lost 0 bases, and 11 bases lay between the germline ends. A few counts support this clone. In the original processing: Amplified reference gene primers provided the basis for estimating nucleated cell counts. Using immunoSEQ multiplex PCR, the repertoire was profiled, and TCRdb retains in-frame clones only, with some absent. That table gives V, J and clone size, and the DNA gave D and trimming. The sample holds fewer than 250,000 clones, approximately 86% seen once. The source of this sequence is a man aged 55 to 70 with acute or convalescent COVID-19. Material: peripheral blood. The V gene is TRBV2, the J gene TRBJ2-2; no clear D. For the CDR3, the DNA is TGTGCCAGCAGCTCGACTGATCCGAACACCGGGGAGCTGTTTTTT. Residues: CASSSTDPNTGELFF.